This T cell receptor beta chain was sequenced in a study of blood T cell repertoires in COVID-19. The overall study: In each case, the material was cDNA or gDNA derived from T cells, B-cell-depleted T cells, or PBMCs.

This clone was seen a few times. The data were produced by immunoSEQ multiplex PCR, yet TCRdb's version contains in-frame clones alone and is incomplete. Altogether over 150,000 clones are present, around 80% being singletons, with the ten largest covering 15% to 20%. CDR1 LGHNA and CDR2 YSLEER come from the germline V gene. The CDR3 covers 15 residues. V lost 0 bases to trimming and J lost 4 bases, with 10 bases between them. Sequencing input: PBMCs or T cells enriched from blood (not recorded which). The V gene is TRBV4-3, the J gene TRBJ2-1; D remains unclear. This receptor was identified in a woman aged 70-85 years in a cohort exposed to, infected with or recovered from COVID-19 (not recorded which). CDR3 DNA: TGCGCCAGCAGCCAAGACCAACTCGGTTACAATGAGCAGTTCTTC. This codes for CASSQDQLGYNEQFF.